Following are 5 T cell receptor beta chains from one sample sequenced in a study of T cell responses to AZD1222 COVID-19 vaccine. Here immunoSEQ multiplex PCR was the method, and the copy in TCRdb shows in-frame clones only, minus some. The sample lists about 97,000 clones; about 90% were seen once. Here the sequenced sample was peripheral blood, taken on day 0 of AZD1222 vaccination. The receptors derive from an adult in good health.

This chain joins TRBV28 and TRBJ1-3; D is ambiguous. Trimming pared 1 base from V and 6 bases from J, leaving 4 bases between. Per germline, CDR1 MDHEN and CDR2 SYDVKM. The CDR3 has 12 amino acids. CDR3 DNA sequence: TGTGCCAGCAGTTTATCCCAAAACACCATATATTTT. It yields the protein CASSLSQNTIYF.

This rearrangement joins TRBV19 to TRBJ1-2; 7 positions match TRBD1. The germline CDR1 and CDR2 sequences are LNHDA and SQIVND (reference sequence). V was pared by 10 bases and J by 8 bases, with 10 bases of the junction left unmatched. This CDR3 spans 12 amino acids. CDR3 in amino acids: CATRDSPLGYTF. CDR3 DNA sequence: TGTGCCACAAGGGACAGCCCCTTAGGCTACACCTTC.

The chain links TRBV27 to TRBJ1-5; 7 nucleotides align to TRBD1. Germline-derived CDR1 and CDR2 are MNHEY and SMNVEV (reference sequence). This CDR3 comprises 14 residues. The junction had 8 bases not matched to a gene; V was cut back by 5 bases and J by 7 bases. The CDR3 region is CASSPDRVRQPQHF. In DNA form, the CDR3 reads TGTGCCAGCAGTCCCGACAGGGTTCGACAGCCCCAGCATTTT.

The rearrangement uses TRBV2 and TRBJ1-1; TRBD1 might be the D (5 bases). Trimming took 2 bases from V and 5 from J, leaving 9 bases between them. The CDR3 extends over 13 amino acids. Germline V lookup: CDR1 SNHLY, CDR2 FYNNEI. CDR3 coding DNA: TGTGCCAGCAGTGAAAGCAGGGCTACTGAAGCTTTCTTT. It yields the protein CASSESRATEAFF.

DNA for the CDR3: TGTGCCAGCAGCTTGGAGGGAAGAGGTCAGCCCCAGCATTTT. Translation: CASSLEGRGQPQHF. The V call is TRBV5-8, the J call TRBJ1-5; D unclear. The germline V gene encodes CDR1 SGHTS and CDR2 YDEGEE. CDR3 length: 14 residues. The V and J ends lost 0 bases and 6 bases respectively, with 10 bases between them.